Listed below are T cell receptor beta chains from one sample, sequenced in a study of glioma-infiltrating T cells. In TCRdb, the multiplex PCR reads were re-called with MiXCR into one record per CDR3 protein. The sample carries about 180,000 distinct CDR3 sequences, over 40% recorded once. The sequenced sample was glioma tissue, nonneoplastic brain tissue, or PBMCs (not recorded which). The source is a human donor with low-grade glioma or glioblastoma, undergoing nonglioma brain surgery, or in good health (not recorded which). Each CDR3 is given with its conserved first and last residue. The D gene is left open where the match is weak. Only some rows state a clone size, as once, few, many or a class for expanded clones.

TRBV5-1	NA	TRBJ2-1	14	NA	TGCGCCAGCAGCTTGGCCTTATTTTACAATGAGCAGTTCTTC	CASSLALFYNEQFF
TRBV20-1	many	TRBJ2-7	12	NA	TGCAGTTCAGAGGGGGATCGGTACGAGCAGTACTTC	CSSEGDRYEQYF
TRBV15	many	TRBJ1-4	16	TRBD1	TGTGCCACCAGCAGACCCGGGACAGGGGCAAATGAAAAACTGTTTTTT	CATSRPGTGANEKLFF
TRBV20-1	many	TRBJ1-1	11	NA	TGCAGTGCTCTGGGAAGGCCTGAAGCTTTCTTT	CSALGRPEAFF
TRBV9	NA	TRBJ2-1	16	NA	TGTGCCAGCAGCGCCCCCTGGGGGGAACAACTTAATGAGCAGTTCTTC	CASSAPWGEQLNEQFF
TRBV20-1	NA	TRBJ1-1	12	NA	TGCAGCGCTAGGTGGGCTAACACTGAAGCTTTCTTT	CSARWANTEAFF
TRBV25-1	many	TRBJ1-3	16	TRBD1	TGTGCCAGCAGCTTGACAGGGGCAAGCTCTGGAAACACCATATATTTT	CASSLTGASSGNTIYF
TRBV29-1	many	TRBJ1-5	12	NA	TGCAGCGTCCGGTTGCCCAATCAGCCCCAGCATTTT	CSVRLPNQPQHF
TRBV11-2	NA	TRBJ1-1	15	NA	TGTGCCAGCAGCTTAGGACCGGGGCCGAACACTGAAGCTTTCTTT	CASSLGPGPNTEAFF
TRBV19	few	TRBJ2-2	14	NA	TGTGCCAGTAGTATCAGTCAGGGGACCGGGGAGCTGTTTTTT	CASSISQGTGELFF
TRBV4-1	many	TRBJ1-5	15	TRBD1	TGCGCCAGCAGCCGGGGGACAGGGTTAGGTCAGCCCCAGCATTTT	CASSRGTGLGQPQHF
TRBV6-1	NA	TRBJ1-3	13	NA	TGTGCCAGCAGCCGGGACCCTGGAAACACCATATATTTT	CASSRDPGNTIYF
TRBV24-1	NA	TRBJ2-5	13	TRBD2	TGTGCCAACGGGGGGTCCCGTGGAGAGACCCAGTACTTC	CANGGSRGETQYF
TRBV20-1	NA	TRBJ1-5	15	TRBD1	TGCAGTGCTAGAGATCCGACAGGGTTAGATCAGCCCCAGCATTTT	CSARDPTGLDQPQHF